Listed here are 30 T cell receptor beta chains from one sample, sequenced in a study of T cell responses to AZD1222 COVID-19 vaccine (dated by TCRdb to the early 2020s). Receptor libraries were prepared by the immunoSEQ multiplex PCR assay. TCRdb re-hosts the immuneACCESS table, in-frame sequences only. Its copies lack some clones; in the studies checked, an unresolved V gene accounts for under half of them, and the cause for the rest is not known. Here the sample has around 120,000 clones; over 75% occur a single time. In total, the top ten clones hold about 1.2% of the sample. What this sample's time point label stands for: baseline before first vaccination. The sample here was peripheral blood, taken on day 0 of AZD1222 vaccination. The receptors come from an adult in good health.

This chain joins TRBV10-3 and TRBJ2-7; 8 bases agree with TRBD2. CDR3 length: 12 amino acids. Germline CDR1 and CDR2: ENHRY and SYGVKD. V trimming: 6 bases; J trimming: 6 bases; junction bases outside the gene matches: 4. The CDR3 here is CAIRGLDGEQYF. The CDR3 nucleotides read TGTGCCATCAGGGGACTAGATGGCGAGCAGTACTTC.

This clone is a singleton in its sample. V is TRBV2 and J is TRBJ2-3; D might be TRBD2 (5 bases). CDR3 size: 14 residues. CDR1 and CDR2 (germline): SNHLY, FYNNEI. Trimming removed 5 bases from V and 2 bases from J, with 11 bases in between. The DNA of the CDR3 is TGTGCCAGCAGTTCCGAGACTATCACAGATACGCAGTATTTT. Translating gives CASSSETITDTQYF.

The rearrangement joins TRBV28 to TRBJ1-2; D call uncertain. CDR1 is MDHEN and CDR2 is SYDVKM in the germline V gene. The CDR3 is 16 residues long. V was pared by 3 bases and J by 3 bases, with 17 bases between. CDR3 sequence: CASSFTDPIPDYGYTF. The CDR3 DNA follows: TGTGCCAGCAGTTTCACAGACCCTATCCCCGACTATGGCTACACCTTC.

The genes are TRBV12-3 or TRBV12-4 and TRBJ1-2; D is possibly TRBD1 (5 bases). The CDR3 is 13 amino acids. Trimming stripped 6 bases from V and 8 bases from J, with 16 bases between. In DNA form, the CDR3 reads TGTGCCAGCAGACTCCAGGTTCAGGGAGGCTACACCTTC. It yields the protein CASRLQVQGGYTF.

The rearrangement links TRBV5-1 to TRBJ1-1; D is perhaps TRBD1 (5 bases). V lost 3 bases and J 1 base, leaving 10 bases between the germline ends. Germline lookup yields CDR1 SGHRS and CDR2 YFSETQ. There are 14 residues in the CDR3. For the CDR3, the DNA is TGCGCCAGCAGCTCCGGGACTCCGAACACTGAAGCTTTCTTT. Residues: CASSSGTPNTEAFF.

The CDR3 loop reads CASSPRQGAEAFF. The CDR3 DNA sequence: TGCGCCAGCAGTCCGCGGCAGGGCGCTGAAGCTTTCTTT. The V call is TRBV10-1, the J call TRBJ1-1; perhaps TRBD1 as D (5 bases). Between the trimmed V and J ends, which lost 5 bases and 6 bases, there was a span of 13 bases. Germline V gives CDR1 WNHNN, CDR2 SYGVQD (reference sequence). CDR3 length equals 13 residues.

V is TRBV21-1 and J is TRBJ1-4; TRBD1, the table's D call, lacks a check against the DNA. TRBV21-1 represents a pseudogene. The CDR3 totals 13 residues. The DNA for the CDR3 is TGTGCCACCTGGGGGCCGCTTAATGAAAAACTGTTTTTT. It encodes CATWGPLNEKLFF.

The rearrangement links TRBV4-1 to TRBJ2-2; D is unclear. CDR1 and CDR2 from the germline V gene are MGHRA and YSYEKL. V dropped 1 base and J dropped 5 bases, with 8 bases sitting between them. CDR3 length: 14 amino acids. DNA for the CDR3: TGCGCCAGCAGCCAAGCTGGAGAAACCGGGGAGCTGTTTTTT. As protein: CASSQAGETGELFF.

The V call is TRBV9, the J call TRBJ1-1; possible D gene TRBD1, 6 bases. Germline values: CDR1 SGDLS, CDR2 YYNGEE. CDR3 length: 15 residues. Trimming pared 0 bases from V and 6 bases from J, leaving 15 bases between. The CDR3 region has the DNA TGTGCCAGCAGCGTAGTTCGGGGGCTGGGGGCTGAAGCTTTCTTT. Amino acids: CASSVVRGLGAEAFF.

The rearrangement links TRBV5-4 to TRBJ1-2; D is uncertain. V dropped 4 bases and J dropped 4 bases, with 11 bases sitting between them. The CDR3 spans 13 residues. Per the germline V gene, CDR1 is SGHNT and CDR2 is YYREEE (reference sequence). CDR3 residues: CASSLDGLYGYTF. CDR3 sequence (DNA): TGTGCCAGCAGCCTAGACGGACTCTATGGCTACACCTTC.

V is TRBV3-1 (or the pseudogene TRBV3-2) and J is TRBJ1-5; D not resolved. Trimming cost V 4 bases and J 8 bases, with 18 bases left between them. CDR3 length: 15 amino acids. Germline V gene data show CDR1 as LGHDT and CDR2 as YNNKEL (reference sequence). This chain's CDR3 is CASSRAPGDWEPQHF. The DNA for the CDR3 is TGTGCCAGCAGCCGCGCCCCGGGTGATTGGGAGCCCCAGCATTTT.

The rearrangement uses TRBV6-5 and TRBJ1-1; D ambiguous. The ends were cut back, 8 bases at V and 7 bases at J, with 14 bases in the middle. Germline lookup yields CDR1 MNHEY and CDR2 SVGAGI. The CDR3 is 12 amino acids. Here the CDR3 reads CASAAGRLEAFF. CDR3 nucleotides: TGTGCCAGCGCTGCGGGAAGACTTGAAGCTTTCTTT.

Worth noting for this clone: Distinct nucleotide sequences in the sample also encode this CDR3. The chain has TRBV3-1 (or the pseudogene TRBV3-2) and TRBJ2-5, with 7 bases lining up with TRBD2. The germline V gene has CDR1 LGHDT and CDR2 YNNKEL (reference sequence). This CDR3 has 13 residues. V dropped 3 bases and J dropped 5; count of bases not matched to a gene: 3. The CDR3: CASSQVRGETQYF. Here the CDR3 DNA reads TGTGCCAGCAGCCAGGTGCGGGGGGAGACCCAGTACTTC.

The chain links TRBV25-1 to TRBJ2-2; 9 bases are a match to TRBD1. Per germline, CDR1 MGHDK and CDR2 SYGVNS. Trimming cost V 5 bases and J 6 bases; bases outside gene matches: 7. This CDR3 spans 15 amino acids. The CDR3 loop is CASSRGTGQSGELFF. For the CDR3, the DNA is TGTGCCAGCAGTAGAGGGACAGGGCAATCCGGGGAGCTGTTTTTT.

The chain uses TRBV11-3 and TRBJ2-3; 8 bases align to TRBD2. Trimming took 5 bases from V and 6 from J; bases not matched to a gene: 4. The germline V gene encodes CDR1 SGHNT and CDR2 YENEEA. The CDR3 contains 13 residues. CDR3 coding DNA: TGTGCCAGCAGCCCAACTAGCGGTGATACGCAGTATTTT. It is translated as CASSPTSGDTQYF.

The J gene is TRBJ2-7, the V gene TRBV6-5, with 7 bases lining up with TRBD1. Unmatched junction bases numbered 6, after V lost 6 bases and J lost 1 base. Germline assignment: CDR1 MNHEY and CDR2 SVGAGI. This CDR3 spans 14 amino acids. The CDR3 DNA reads as TGTGCCAGCAGCCCCCGACAGGGTTCCTACGAGCAGTACTTC. This sequence encodes CASSPRQGSYEQYF.

CDR3 region: CSASRGTTTNEKLFF. The CDR3 nucleotides read TGCAGTGCTAGTAGGGGGACGACAACTAATGAAAAACTGTTTTTT. The V gene is TRBV20-1, the J gene TRBJ1-4; weak D call: TRBD1 (6 bases). The CDR3 extends over 15 amino acids. The V end was cut by 3 bases, the J end by 0 bases, with 11 bases between. Germline V gene lookup returns CDR1 DFQATT and CDR2 SNEGSKA (reference sequence).

The chain couples TRBV5-1 to TRBJ1-1, with D perhaps TRBD1 (5 bases). The ends were cut back, 4 bases at V and 1 base at J, with 14 bases in the middle. The CDR3 is 15 amino acids. The V gene's germline CDR1 is SGHRS and CDR2 YFSETQ. As DNA, the CDR3 is TGCGCCAGCAGCCAACTCACCGGGGCGAACACTGAAGCTTTCTTT. Residues: CASSQLTGANTEAFF.

The chain employs TRBV18 and TRBJ1-5; 10 bases agree with TRBD1. The CDR3 runs 16 residues. After removal of 4 bases from V and 0 bases from J, the junction contained 3 bases not matched to a gene. The germline V gene has CDR1 KGHSH and CDR2 LQKENI. The DNA of the CDR3 is TGTGCCAGCTCACGACAGGGGGCGGGTAGCAATCAGCCCCAGCATTTT. Its protein product is CASSRQGAGSNQPQHF.

The V call is TRBV7-6, the J call TRBJ2-1; TRBD1 is a possible D gene (5 bases). V gave up 3 bases and J gave up 4 bases, with 13 bases separating them. Germline-derived CDR1 and CDR2 are SGHVS and FNYEAQ. The CDR3 contains 15 residues. CDR3 DNA: TGTGCCAGCAGCTTCACCGACAGCCAGTACAATGAGCAGTTCTTC. Amino acid sequence: CASSFTDSQYNEQFF.

The V call is TRBV7-2, the J call TRBJ2-5; D not certain. In germline, CDR1 is SGHTA, CDR2 FQGNSA. The V end lost 1 base, the J end lost 5 bases, and 8 bases lay between the germline ends. CDR3 size: 13 residues. The CDR3 DNA sequence: TGTGCCAGCAGCTTAGTTTACGACGAGACCCAGTACTTC. Translated, it gives CASSLVYDETQYF.

The chain recombines TRBV4-3 with TRBJ1-3, with 8 bases fitting TRBD1. The CDR3 length is 15 residues. Per germline, CDR1 LGHNA and CDR2 YSLEER. J was trimmed by 4 bases and V by 1 base; bases with no gene match: 3. The CDR3 is CASSQGTGPGNTIYF. The CDR3 nucleotides are TGCGCCAGCAGCCAAGGGACAGGGCCCGGAAACACCATATATTTT.

The V call is TRBV2, the J call TRBJ2-7, with D perhaps matching TRBD1 (5 bases). The V and J ends lost 11 bases and 9 bases respectively, with 8 bases between them. The length of the CDR3 is 8 residues. CDR1 is SNHLY and CDR2 is FYNNEI in the germline V gene. CDR3 nucleotides: TGTGCCGGACACGGGCAGTACTTC. Protein product: CAGHGQYF. Using reference TRBV2 and TRBJ2-7 for the parts outside the CDR3, the full variable domain is EPEVTQTPSHQVTQMGQEVILRCVPISNHLYFYWYRQILGQKVEFLVSFYNNEISEKSEIFDDQFSVERPDGSNFTLKIRSTKLEDSAMYFCAGHGQYFGPGTRLTVT.

The V and J genes are TRBV7-2 and TRBJ2-1; the D is unclear. V was cut by 1 base and J by 6 bases, with 7 bases left in between. CDR1 SGHTA and CDR2 FQGNSA come from the germline V gene. This CDR3 has 13 amino acids. The CDR3 spells CASSLVTANEQFF. DNA of the CDR3: TGTGCCAGCAGCTTAGTAACGGCCAATGAGCAGTTCTTC.

The chain employs TRBV4-2 and TRBJ2-7; the D call may be TRBD1 or TRBD2 (5 bases each). V was cut by 1 base and J by 2 bases, with 15 bases left in between. The length of the CDR3 is 16 residues. Germline V lookup: CDR1 LGHNA, CDR2 YNFKEQ. The CDR3: CASSQVWGRDPYEQYF. Written as DNA, the CDR3 is TGTGCCAGCAGCCAAGTGTGGGGTAGGGACCCCTACGAGCAGTACTTC.

This chain connects TRBV18 to TRBJ2-2; the D is unclear. V lost 3 bases to trimming and J lost 5 bases, with 10 bases between them. The germline V gene has CDR1 KGHSH and CDR2 LQKENI. The CDR3 covers 14 residues. CDR3 in DNA: TGTGCCAGCTCACCGCGGCAGAGTACCGGGGAGCTGTTTTTT. Translation: CASSPRQSTGELFF.

The chain uses TRBV19 and TRBJ1-2, with TRBD1 matching over 8 bases. Germline V gives CDR1 LNHDA, CDR2 SQIVND (reference sequence). V lost 7 bases to trimming and J lost 5 bases; unmatched junction nucleotides: 12. The CDR3 is made up of 15 amino acids. This CDR3 reads CASTPRADRAYGYTF. The CDR3 DNA is TGTGCCAGTACCCCCCGGGCGGACAGGGCTTATGGCTACACCTTC.

V gene TRBV19 combines with J gene TRBJ1-1; 7 bases align to TRBD1. This CDR3 has 14 residues. With V trimmed by 9 bases and J by 0 bases, 7 bases remained unmatched. Per germline, CDR1 LNHDA and CDR2 SQIVND (reference sequence). The CDR3 region is CASGTDGVNTEAFF. As DNA, the CDR3 is TGTGCCAGCGGGACAGATGGGGTGAACACTGAAGCTTTCTTT.

The V and J genes are TRBV6-5 and TRBJ2-2; 9 bases are shared with TRBD1. V lost 4 bases, J lost 2 bases, and 5 bases stayed unmatched. The germline V gene encodes CDR1 MNHEY and CDR2 SVGAGI. The CDR3 spans 16 residues. This CDR3 reads CASSSRGQGNTGELFF. The CDR3 bases are TGTGCCAGCAGTTCCCGGGGACAGGGTAACACCGGGGAGCTGTTTTTT.

This clone was seen a handful of times. The chain combines TRBV5-4 with TRBJ1-6; 8 bases agree with TRBD1. This CDR3 comprises 15 residues. J was trimmed by 6 bases and V by 4 bases; bases with no gene match: 6. Germline assignment: CDR1 SGHNT and CDR2 YYREEE (reference sequence). The CDR3 spells CASSPDRARNSPLHF. CDR3 nucleotides: TGTGCCAGCAGCCCGGACAGGGCCCGTAATTCACCCCTCCACTTT.